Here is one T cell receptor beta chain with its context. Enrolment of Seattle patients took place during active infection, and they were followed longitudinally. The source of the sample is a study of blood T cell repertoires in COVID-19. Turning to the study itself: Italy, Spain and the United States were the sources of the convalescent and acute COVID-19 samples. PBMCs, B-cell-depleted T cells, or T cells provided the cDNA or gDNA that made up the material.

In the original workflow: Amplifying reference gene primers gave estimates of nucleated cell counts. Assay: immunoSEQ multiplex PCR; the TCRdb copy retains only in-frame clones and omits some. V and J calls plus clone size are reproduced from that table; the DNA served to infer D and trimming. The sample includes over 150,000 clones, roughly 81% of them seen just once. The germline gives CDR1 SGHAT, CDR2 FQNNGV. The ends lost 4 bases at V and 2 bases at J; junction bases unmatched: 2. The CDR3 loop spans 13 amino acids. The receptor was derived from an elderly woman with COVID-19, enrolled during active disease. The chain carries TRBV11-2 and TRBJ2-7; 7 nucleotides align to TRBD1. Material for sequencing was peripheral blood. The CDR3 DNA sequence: TGTGCCAGCAGCTGGGACAGTACCTACGAGCAGTACTTC. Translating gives CASSWDSTYEQYF. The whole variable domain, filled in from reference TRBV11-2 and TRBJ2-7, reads EAGVAQSPRYKIIEKRQSVAFWCNPISGHATLYWYQQILGQGPKLLIQFQNNGVVDDSQLPKDRFSAERLKGVDSTLKIQPAKLEDSAVYLCASSWDSTYEQYFGPGTRLTVT.